This TCR beta chain was identified in a study of cytomegalovirus exposure and HLA in healthy donors (dated by TCRdb to about 2017). Background on the whole study: An earlier analysis of roughly 500 of the donors reported approximately 270 Gb of sequence data and 100 million to 130 million unique TCR beta sequences from roughly 180 million T cells. An early release covering approximately 600 HLA-typed donors comprised approximately 290 gigabases of sequencing data and 65 million to 100 million unique TCR sequences. Among the roughly 410 genotyped donors, under 90% belonged to the genetic ancestry cluster associated with self-reported Caucasian donors. The study was designed to test whether signatures of past pathogen exposure could be identified by cataloging public T cell receptors. The study used immunosequencing to profile the T cell repertoires of several hundred subjects and linked those repertoires to cytomegalovirus serostatus. Besides the first cohort of roughly 660 subjects, a separate validation cohort made up of 120 different subjects was used. The study combined high-throughput TCR immunosequencing, statistical association of individual TCRs with disease status, and machine learning to predict cytomegalovirus infection status. A later analysis re-analyzed previously published TCR beta repertoires from approximately 670 donors and added high-resolution HLA genotyping to study TCR occurrence patterns. In the later analysis, no new phenotypic data were used to find candidate immune exposures; instead, reliance was placed on TCR beta sequences and their occurrence across donors. To decide whether each TCR beta V gene segment behaved as functional or pseudogenic, an earlier analysis of fewer than 750 of the donors relied on high-throughput TCR beta sequencing. Alongside the repertoire data, information on donor age, sex, ethnicity and CMV serostatus was compiled. Genome-wide SNP genotypes for about 65% of the 666 donors were used in a later genetic analysis, which treated that subset as a discovery cohort. Every repertoire in the discovery cohort had been generated on one and the same sequencing platform. HLA typing covered class I and class II loci at four-digit resolution. The number of donors typed differed by locus, with about 629-640 for A, B, C, DRB1 and DQB1, roughly 520 for DQA1, 600 to 610 for DPA1, and roughly 450 for DPB1. Several DR-DQ haplotypes were handled as single units for association and clustering because linkage in the cohort was strong. On average, roughly 250,000 unique TCR beta nucleotide sequences were sequenced per donor among a few hundred genotyped donors of the cohort, with roughly 19% of those sequences being non-productive. The study at large found these results: The earlier analysis of some 560 of the donors excluded over 15 rarely observed V segments, including chromosome 9 orphons, because counts were too low. V-gene and J-gene trimming of TCR beta chains was associated with a missense DCLRE1C variant in a later genetic analysis, and the association was replicated in an independent cohort. A further reported finding was that TCR beta sequences accurately predicted the HLA-A and HLA-B alleles for most subjects in the first cohort. Most TCR sequences were observed very rarely across donors, whereas some public TCRs were present in many individuals. The 87-base-pair reads could not distinguish some IMGT-functional V segments, including TRBV6-2 and TRBV6-3, so those segments were excluded. According to a later genetic analysis, donors in an Asian-associated ancestry cluster had fewer N-insertions in productive TCRs than the roughly 700-donor mean. Cytomegalovirus status was reported to be diagnosed by the classifier with high specificity and sensitivity in both the original and validation cohorts. Linkage disequilibrium might explain the correlated functional status among segregating V segments, but an unknown experimental factor could not be ruled out. A cluster of highly shared sequence variants was judged likely to be a technical artifact of the sequencing pipeline. A later analysis found that HLA-associated TCR beta chains were more clonally expanded and had lower generation probabilities than equally common non-associated chains. The authors suggested that the approach could potentially be extended to other disease states and immunological phenotypes. Assigning TCR associations to individual alleles was difficult when HLA alleles, especially DR and DQ, strongly co-occurred. The study listed approximately 150 TCR beta chains as associated with cytomegalovirus. In a later analysis, around 17,000 TCR beta sequences were associated with specific HLA alleles at a false discovery rate of 0.05. Broadly in line with IMGT annotations, most TCR beta V segments showed up in productive rearrangements about 90% or about 30% of the time in an earlier analysis of 450 to 750 of the donors. Because some donors lacked HLA typing at each locus, the association tests relied only on the typed subset. Sequencing depth was assumed to be roughly uniform across donors in the presence/absence analyses, though that assumption may not hold. The cohort was sequenced for TCR beta chains only, and without alpha or paired-chain data the features that could be detected were limited. Three of the identified cytomegalovirus-associated TCR beta chains were confirmed in vitro to be specific for cytomegalovirus antigens. According to a later analysis, parvovirus B19, influenza, CMV and Epstein-Barr virus appeared linked to several top co-occurrence clusters. In a later analysis, most CMV-associated TCR beta chains were found to appear HLA-restricted, with HLA associations seemingly driven largely by CMV exposure. Immune exposure information for the cohort was limited to CMV serostatus. In a later analysis, the rate of TCR association differed among HLA loci, with DRB1 alleles having the most associated TCRs and HLA-C alleles having the fewest.

Points on this clone: Its antigen has not been determined.

Libraries were prepared through the immunoSEQ multiplex PCR assay. A mixture of 60 forward primers for TCR Vbeta segments and 13 reverse primers for TCR Jbeta segments was used in the multiplex PCR. Amplification of the CDR3 region of rearranged TCR beta genes was performed with a multiplex PCR assay on genomic DNA. The Illumina HiSeq System was used to sequence the amplified TCR beta libraries as 87-base-pair reads. The published analysis was carried out like this. In a later analysis, tens of millions of unique TCR beta chains were counted across the roughly 670 repertoires, and roughly 11 million of these chains were shared by at least two donors. A nearest-neighbor algorithm error-corrected the raw reads and collapsed the reads into unique sequences, merging closely related sequences to remove PCR and sequencing errors. To assign V, D and J gene segments, CDR3 sequences were aligned to IMGT reference sequences. Each retained sequence needed at least a six-nucleotide match to both a V gene segment and a J gene segment. Rearrangements were classified as productive when the CDR3 lacked stop codons and remained in frame with V and J, and all other rearrangements were classified as non-productive. Following IMGT convention, CDR3 was defined as the stretch from the second conserved V-encoded cysteine to the conserved J-encoded phenylalanine. Sequences without an unambiguous match to a single V gene segment were excluded from the earlier analysis of 500 to 700 of the donors. An earlier analysis of a few hundred of the donors called V segments functional above 56.7% productive rearrangements and segregating when the between-donor standard deviation exceeded 5%. A statistical classification framework was built for diagnosing cytomegalovirus status from the catalog of TCR beta chain sequences. V and J gene assignment, in a later analysis, came from comparing TCR nucleotide sequences with IMGT/GENE-DB human TR gene sequences. Using the TCRdist pipeline, a later analysis assigned CDR3 sequences along with most-parsimonious VDJ recombination scenarios. In a later analysis, every TCR beta chain was defined by the combination of its CDR3 amino acid sequence and its V-gene family, and reads without a unique V-gene family were dropped. A later analysis removed 592 highly shared, low-generation-probability nucleotide sequences to deal with suspected cross-contamination and a sequencing artifact. A later analysis calculated a clonal expansion index for each public chain from normalized within-repertoire ranks of inferred template counts. Generation probabilities in a later analysis came from a VDJ recombination model fitted to out-of-frame rearrangements, and those results were checked against IGoR. Hypergeometric tests were used in a later analysis to score TCR-TCR, TCR-HLA and TCR-CMV co-occurrence, with a repertoire-size bias correction applied to the TCR pairs. To estimate false discovery rates, a later analysis permuted the HLA or CMV assignments 20 times. A later analysis grouped co-occurring TCRs with DBSCAN, adding TCRdist sequence similarity when clustering within HLA-allele-positive subsets. Repertoires with fewer than 30,000 or more than 120,000 public chains were left out of co-occurrence clustering, as were a few repertoires with anomalous nucleotide sharing. TCRdb took over this immuneACCESS table, retaining in-frame rearrangements with V and J assigned. Such tables are incomplete; in checked studies, under half of the missing clones stem from an unresolved V gene, and the remainder is unexplained. From that table come the V and J calls and clone size; the DNA was used to work out D and trimming. This sample's table carries 65,000 to 85,000 clones. The ten largest account for about 1.8% of the sample.

V was cut back by 4 bases and J by 9 bases, leaving a gap of 14 bases between them. Sequences SGDLS (CDR1) and YYNGEE (CDR2) are obtained from the germline V gene. The CDR3 goes from the cysteine to the phenylalanine over 13 residues. CDR3 DNA is the only sequence kept; it has 39 bases, read in frame from the first base. The cohort comprised some 700 healthy bone marrow donors. All cohort members were sampled while nominally healthy, although unrecorded immune exposures were likely present. The donor was CMV seronegative and was included in the group of several hundred seronegative cohort members. Every donor gave a peripheral blood sample, and the peripheral blood mononuclear cells from that sample were used for TCR beta sequencing. Genomic DNA extraction from the blood cell samples was performed with the Qiagen DNeasy Blood Extraction Kit.

Sequencing was performed on PBMCs. The sequence is built from TRBV9 and TRBJ2-1; TRBD1 might be the D gene, on 6 matching bases. The receptor comes from a woman aged 30 to 39 in good health and CMV-seronegative. The nucleotide sequence is given as TGTGCCAGCAGCACGTTAACAGGGACTGAGCAGTTCTTC. This codes for CASSTLTGTEQFF.